Below, 12 T cell receptor beta chains from the same sample are listed, as sequenced in a study of CXCR3-negative and CXCR3-positive naive CD8 T cells. Regarding the study as a whole: For CXCR3-positive naive cells, TRB CDR3s were more hydrophobic than those of CXCR3-negative naive cells.

The antigens these receptors bind are not known. The method, 5' RACE with UMI labels, was used to prepare the TRB cDNA libraries. After re-calling the 5' RACE reads, TCRdb lists one entry per CDR3 protein, DNA absent. The sample has 55,000 to 70,000 distinct CDR3 sequences. The sample taken for sequencing was naive CXCR3+ CD8+ T cells from blood. Documented subset: CD45RO-CCR7+CD27+CD95- naive CD8+ T cells expressing CXCR3 (TNR3+). Receptors originate from a human donor in good health. Some clones in this sample may be carry-over from other donors' samples.

The V gene is TRBV29-1, the J gene TRBJ2-3; absent DNA, TCRdb's TRBD1 call cannot be checked. CDR3 size: 14 residues. CDR1 and CDR2 (germline): SQVTM, ANQGSEA. The CDR3: CSAPPLRAADTQYF.

The chain recombines TRBV12-3 or TRBV12-4 with TRBJ2-2; the TCRdb D gene call, TRBD1, has no DNA to confirm it. This CDR3 is 17 amino acids long. CDR3 protein: CASSFPSQGHNTGELFF.

The chain couples TRBV12-3 or TRBV12-4 to TRBJ1-5; the D call of TRBD1 rests on TCRdb alone, since no DNA is present to check it. The CDR3 totals 13 residues. This chain's CDR3 is CASNTGTVEPQHF.

The chain recombines TRBV29-1 with TRBJ2-7; TCRdb picks TRBD2, but there is no DNA to check that call. Germline assignment: CDR1 SQVTM and CDR2 ANQGSEA. This CDR3 contains 15 residues. This chain's CDR3 is CSVSWRGHPIGEQYF.

The chain is built from TRBV11-3 and TRBJ2-3. This CDR3 is 16 amino acids long. The germline V gene has CDR1 SGHNT and CDR2 YENEEA. CDR3: CASSFSSQDQTDTQYF.

The chain carries TRBV27 and TRBJ1-1; no DNA is available, so the TRBD1 call from TCRdb remains unchecked. This CDR3 is built from 12 residues. Germline-derived CDR1 and CDR2 are MNHEY and SMNVEV (reference sequence). The CDR3 loop is CASSFTGDTAFF.

The chain couples TRBV4-1 to TRBJ1-5; TCRdb lists TRBD1, though no DNA is available to test this call. The germline gives CDR1 MGHRA, CDR2 YSYEKL. The CDR3 sequence is 15 residues long. The CDR3: CASSRTRDSNQPQHF.

V is TRBV12-3 or TRBV12-4 and J is TRBJ1-2; TCRdb calls TRBD1, which cannot be checked without DNA. CDR3 length: 13 amino acids. CDR3 loop: CASSTGVNNGYTF.

J is TRBJ2-1 and V is TRBV21-1; TCRdb designates TRBD1, a call that cannot be tested without DNA. TRBV21-1 is given as a pseudogene. This CDR3 comprises 15 residues. The CDR3 sequence: CASSPDRLSYNEQFF.

The CDR3 loop is CSVETQELTYEQYF. The chain uses TRBV29-1 and TRBJ2-7. There are 14 residues in the CDR3. Germline CDR1 reads SQVTM; CDR2 reads ANQGSEA.

The CDR3 sequence is CATSIRTGDHQPQHF. The rearrangement links TRBV15 to TRBJ1-5; TCRdb selects TRBD1, and the lack of DNA leaves this call unchecked. This CDR3 region has 15 residues. Germline loops: CDR1 LNHNV, CDR2 YYDKDF (reference sequence).

The rearrangement links TRBV28 to TRBJ2-2; the D gene TCRdb calls, TRBD1, cannot be checked with no DNA. This CDR3 has 16 amino acids. CDR1 and CDR2 (germline): MDHEN, SYDVKM. Here the CDR3 reads CASRGGSTAHTGELFF.